These T cell receptor beta chains were read from a single sample in a study of blood T cell repertoires in COVID-19. Profiled with immunoSEQ multiplex PCR; TCRdb holds only in-frame clones, not every one. The sample yields around 200,000 clones, around 86% seen once. Sequenced: peripheral blood. The receptors were gathered from a man aged 35 to 55 with acute or convalescent COVID-19. Each CDR3 is given with its conserved first and last residue. D genes are given only for firm matches.

. TRBJ1-6 TRBV11-2 TGTGCCAGCAGCTTAGGCTGGGGTCAGGGGACCCATTCACCCCTCCACTTT CASSLGWGQGTHSPLHF
. TRBJ2-2 TRBV2 TGTGCCAGCATTACCGGGGAGAACACCGGGGAGCTGTTTTTT CASITGENTGELFF
TRBD1 TRBJ1-1 TRBV3-1/TRBV3-2 TGTGCCAGCAGCCTTGACCGGGACAGGGCAACAGCTTTCTTT CASSLDRDRATAFF
. TRBJ1-1 TRBV12-5 TGTGCTAGTCAGCGGGACGGGAGTAACACTGAAGCTTTCTTT CASQRDGSNTEAFF
TRBD1 TRBJ2-1 TRBV6-2/TRBV6-3 TGTGCCAGCAGTTATCGCTCCTTTTTGGGACAGGACAATGAGCAGTTCTTC CASSYRSFLGQDNEQFF
TRBD1 TRBJ2-1 TRBV6-5 TGTGCCAGCAGAACTCAAGAGACAGGGCATGAGCAGTTCTTC CASRTQETGHEQFF
. TRBJ1-5 TRBV6-5 TGTGCCAGCAGTCGGATAGACAGGAGCAATCAGCCCCAGCATTTT CASSRIDRSNQPQHF
. TRBJ1-1 TRBV5-1 TGCGCCAGCAGCTTGGCCTTGGACAGAACGGCCACTGAAGCTTTCTTT CASSLALDRTATEAFF
TRBD2 TRBJ2-1 TRBV7-9 TGTGCCAGCAGCTTCTCTGCGACGGGGGGGCCCCTCAATGAGCAGTTCTTC CASSFSATGGPLNEQFF
. TRBJ1-1 TRBV7-9 TGTGCCAGCAGCCCGAGGAGAAACACTGAAGCTTTCTTT CASSPRRNTEAFF
. TRBJ1-6 TRBV5-1 TGCGCCAGCAGCTTGGTAACAGCGGGTTCGCCCCTCCACTTT CASSLVTAGSPLHF